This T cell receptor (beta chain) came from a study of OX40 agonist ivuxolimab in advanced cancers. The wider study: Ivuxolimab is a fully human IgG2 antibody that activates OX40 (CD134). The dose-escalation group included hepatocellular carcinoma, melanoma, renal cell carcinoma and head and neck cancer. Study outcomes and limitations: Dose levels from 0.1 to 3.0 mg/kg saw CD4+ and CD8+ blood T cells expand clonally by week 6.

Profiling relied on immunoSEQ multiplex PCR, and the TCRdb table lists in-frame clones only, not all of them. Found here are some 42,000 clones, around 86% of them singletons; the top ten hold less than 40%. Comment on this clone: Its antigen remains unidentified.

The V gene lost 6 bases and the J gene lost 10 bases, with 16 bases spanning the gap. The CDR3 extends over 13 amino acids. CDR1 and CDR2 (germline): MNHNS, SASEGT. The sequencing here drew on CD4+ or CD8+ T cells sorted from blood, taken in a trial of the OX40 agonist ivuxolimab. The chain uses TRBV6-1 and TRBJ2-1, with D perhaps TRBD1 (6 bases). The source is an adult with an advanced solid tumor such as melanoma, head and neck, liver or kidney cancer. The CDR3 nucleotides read TGTGCCAGCAGGCCCGGACAGCCTGGGGAGCAGTTCTTC. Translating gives CASRPGQPGEQFF.